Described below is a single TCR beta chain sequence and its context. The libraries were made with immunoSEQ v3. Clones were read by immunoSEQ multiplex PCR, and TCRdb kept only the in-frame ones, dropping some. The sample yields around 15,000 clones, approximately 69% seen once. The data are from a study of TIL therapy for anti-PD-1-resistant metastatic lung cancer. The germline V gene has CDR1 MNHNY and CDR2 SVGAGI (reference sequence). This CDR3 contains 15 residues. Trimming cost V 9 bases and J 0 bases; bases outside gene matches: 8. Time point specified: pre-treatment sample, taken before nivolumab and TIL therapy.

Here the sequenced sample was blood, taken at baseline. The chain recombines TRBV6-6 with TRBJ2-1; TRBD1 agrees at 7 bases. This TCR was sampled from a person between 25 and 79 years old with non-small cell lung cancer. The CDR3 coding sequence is TGTGCCAGTGAACCACAGGGGAGCTCCTACAATGAGCAGTTCTTC. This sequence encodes CASEPQGSSYNEQFF.